This T cell receptor beta chain was retrieved from a study of T-cell memory formation after mild COVID-19. For the study at large: For the most part, TCR clusters were specific to one donor. Study findings and constraints: Clones which contracted sat mainly in CM and EM if CD4+, and in EMRA if CD8+. A second wave expanding day 15 to 37 was CD4+-biased; contracting clones were balanced.

TCRdb passed the 5' RACE reads through MiXCR, listing each CDR3 protein once. Of 450,000 or so distinct CDR3 sequences listed, roughly 20% were seen once; the top ten hold 7.5% to 9.5%. V was pared by 3 bases and J by 1 base, with 1 base of the junction left unmatched. CDR1 SQVTM and CDR2 ANQGSEA come from the germline V gene. This CDR3 comprises 14 residues. This clonotype was counted ten times or more. Its antigen remains unknown. Sequenced sample: PBMCs or a T cell subset sorted from them (not recorded which). The gene calls are TRBV29-1 and TRBJ2-1; TRBD1 matches 9 bases. The receptor's source is an adult woman who had mild COVID-19 (a few samples of this study predate the infection). Cell type and time point are not known. CDR3 nucleotides: TGCAGCGTTGATGACAGGGGGTCCTACAATGAGCAGTTCTTC. Translating it yields CSVDDRGSYNEQFF.